Sequencing of this T cell receptor (beta chain) was carried out in a study of blood T cells in healthy people across ages. General study findings and limits: Age showed a roughly linear inverse relationship with TCR beta diversity per million T cells. Shifts in expanded clonotypes may have been confounded by donor CMV status, which was unknown.

In its sample, this clonotype was seen a few times. Its matching antigen is unknown. The study recruited healthy Caucasian donors from Russia who were aged about 6 to 95. In germline, CDR1 is MGHRA, CDR2 YSYEKL. The CDR3 is 15 amino acids. V trimming: 1 base; J trimming: 3 bases; junction bases outside the gene matches: 6. A second PCR, run for roughly 7 to 11 cycles, used a sample-barcoded 5' primer plus a J-beta primer mix. TCRdb reprocessed the 5' RACE reads via MiXCR and lists one record per CDR3 protein. The table has roughly 1.7 million distinct CDR3 sequences, 30% to 35% seen once. This receptor was obtained from a woman in her thirties in good health. The sequenced sample consisted of blood. The V call is TRBV4-1, the J call TRBJ2-7; TRBD1 matches at 7 bases. The CDR3 spells CASSQVSPGGYEQYF. The CDR3 nucleotides are TGCGCCAGCAGCCAAGTTAGTCCAGGGGGCTACGAGCAGTACTTC.